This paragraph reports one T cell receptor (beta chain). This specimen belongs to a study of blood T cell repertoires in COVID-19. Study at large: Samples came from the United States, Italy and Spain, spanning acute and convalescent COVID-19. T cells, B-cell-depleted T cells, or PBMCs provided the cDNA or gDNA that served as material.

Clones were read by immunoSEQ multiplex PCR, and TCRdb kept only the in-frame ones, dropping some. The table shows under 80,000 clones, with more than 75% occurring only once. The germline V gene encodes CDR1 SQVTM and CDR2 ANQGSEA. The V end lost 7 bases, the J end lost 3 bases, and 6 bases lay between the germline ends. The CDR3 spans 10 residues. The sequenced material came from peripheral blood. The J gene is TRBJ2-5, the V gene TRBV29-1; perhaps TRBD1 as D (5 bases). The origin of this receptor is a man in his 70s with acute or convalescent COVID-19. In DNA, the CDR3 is TGCAGCGCCAGGGAAGAGACCCAGTACTTC. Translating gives CSAREETQYF. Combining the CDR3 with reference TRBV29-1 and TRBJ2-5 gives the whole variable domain SAVISQKPSRDICQRGTSLTIQCQVDSQVTMMFWYRQQPGQSLTLIATANQGSEATYESGFVIDKFPISRPNLTFSTLTVSNMSPEDSSIYLCSAREETQYFGPGTRLLVL.